Below, 30 T cell receptor beta chains from the same sample are listed, as sequenced in a study of blood T cell repertoires in COVID-19. Clones were sequenced by immunoSEQ multiplex PCR, and TCRdb holds only the in-frame ones, with some missing. In the table there are tens of thousands of clones, about four fifths of which are singletons. Source material: peripheral blood. The receptors were sampled from a woman older than 75 with acute or convalescent COVID-19.

This sequence joins TRBV6-2 or TRBV6-3 and TRBJ2-2; 10 bases line up with TRBD1. The CDR3 sequence is 16 residues long. Germline CDR1 and CDR2: MNHEY and SVGEGT. Losses at the gene ends were 4 bases for V and 7 bases for J; bases not matched to a gene: 9. The CDR3 protein is CASSFPGQGVVGELFF. DNA of the CDR3: TGTGCCAGCAGTTTTCCCGGACAGGGGGTGGTCGGGGAGCTGTTTTTT.

The V call is TRBV11-2, the J call TRBJ1-3; no definite D call. V was trimmed by 1 base and J by 3 bases, leaving 10 bases between them. CDR1 is SGHAT and CDR2 is FQNNGV in the germline V gene. This CDR3 region has 15 residues. The CDR3 loop is CASSLVRGNGNTIYF. For the CDR3, the DNA is TGTGCCAGCAGCTTAGTGCGGGGAAATGGAAACACCATATATTTT.

This rearrangement joins TRBV4-1 to TRBJ2-1, with D possibly TRBD1 on 6 matching bases. The CDR3 is made up of 16 amino acids. Germline V CDR1 and CDR2: MGHRA, YSYEKL. V dropped 0 bases and J dropped 8 bases, with 17 bases sitting between them. The CDR3 protein is CASSQETYRVGDEQFF. CDR3 nucleotides: TGCGCCAGCAGCCAAGAAACCTACAGGGTAGGGGATGAGCAGTTCTTC.

This chain joins TRBV11-2 and TRBJ1-2; 8 bases line up with TRBD1. Germline CDR1 SGHAT, CDR2 FQNNGV. This CDR3 is 15 amino acids long. The V and J ends lost 5 bases and 4 bases, in that order; junction bases with no gene match: 9. For the CDR3, the DNA is TGTGCCAGCAGCGTCAGACAGGGGCCTATCTATGGCTACACCTTC. Residues: CASSVRQGPIYGYTF.

The genes are TRBV12-3 or TRBV12-4 and TRBJ2-1; 8 positions match TRBD2. The CDR3 extends over 13 amino acids. J lost 6 bases, V lost 8 bases, and 6 bases had no gene match. CDR3 DNA sequence: TGTGCCAGCGGGACGGGGGGGTTCAATGAGCAGTTCTTC. It specifies CASGTGGFNEQFF.

The chain joins TRBV7-2 to TRBJ1-1; no definite D call. The CDR3 has 11 amino acids. Germline values: CDR1 SGHTA, CDR2 FQGNSA. V lost 3 bases and J 10 bases, leaving 9 bases between the germline ends. As DNA, the CDR3 is TGTGCCAGCAGCTTCTCCTGGAGAGCTTTCTTT. It is translated as CASSFSWRAFF.

This clone was detected only once. This sequence joins TRBV6-1 and TRBJ1-5, with TRBD1 matching over 8 bases. CDR3 size: 18 residues. The V segment lost 2 bases and the J segment 2 bases; nucleotides outside the gene matches: 11. Germline V gene lookup returns CDR1 MNHNS and CDR2 SASEGT. CDR3 DNA sequence: TGTGCCAGCAGTGAAACCGGACAGGGCGCTCGCCGCAATCAGCCCCAGCATTTT. This translates into CASSETGQGARRNQPQHF.

This clone was found a few times. The chain links TRBV20-1 to TRBJ2-1; no definite D call. Germline CDR1 reads DFQATT; CDR2 reads SNEGSKA (reference sequence). V dropped 3 bases and J dropped 6 bases, with 6 bases sitting between them. The CDR3 totals 11 residues. CDR3 nucleotides: TGCAGTGCTAGGGGCCCCAATGAGCAGTTCTTC. This encodes CSARGPNEQFF.

The chain is built from TRBV4-2 and TRBJ1-5; D not resolved. Trimming removed 4 bases from V and 0 bases from J, with 10 bases in between. CDR1 and CDR2 from the germline V gene are LGHNA and YNFKEQ. This CDR3 region has 15 residues. The DNA for the CDR3 is TGTGCCAGCAGCCTAATTGGGAGTAGCAATCAGCCCCAGCATTTT. Residues: CASSLIGSSNQPQHF.

This chain uses TRBV7-2 with TRBJ1-1; 9 nucleotides agree with TRBD1. Trimming removed 3 bases from V and 1 base from J; junction bases left unmatched: 0. Germline V gives CDR1 SGHTA, CDR2 FQGNSA. The CDR3 runs 14 residues. In DNA form, the CDR3 reads TGTGCCAGCAGCTTGGACAGGGGGAACACTGAAGCTTTCTTT. This translates into CASSLDRGNTEAFF. Full variable domain (outside the CDR3, taken from reference TRBV7-2 and TRBJ1-1): GAGVSQSPSNKVTEKGKDVELRCDPISGHTALYWYRQSLGQGLEFLIYFQGNSAPDKSGLPSDRFSAERTGGSVSTLTIQRTQQEDSAVYLCASSLDRGNTEAFFGQGTRLTVV.

J is TRBJ1-1 and V is TRBV2, with unresolved D. V was pared by 6 bases and J by 11 bases, with 16 bases between. Germline CDR1 reads SNHLY; CDR2 reads FYNNEI. This CDR3 is 12 amino acids long. CDR3 amino acids: CASRGDSLEAFF. In DNA, the CDR3 is TGTGCCAGCAGGGGAGACTCCCTGGAGGCTTTCTTT.

This chain uses TRBV30 with TRBJ1-1; the D gene is possibly TRBD1 (5 bases). Germline V gene lookup returns CDR1 GTSNPN and CDR2 SVGIG (reference sequence). The CDR3 sequence is 12 residues long. The ends were cut back, 1 base at V and 4 bases at J, with 7 bases in the middle. CDR3 residues: CAWSEGITEAFF. The DNA for the CDR3 is TGTGCCTGGAGTGAGGGGATCACTGAAGCTTTCTTT. The complete variable domain, with remaining parts taken from reference TRBV30 and TRBJ1-1, reads SQTIHQWPATLVQPVGSPLSLECTVEGTSNPNLYWYRQAAGRGLQLLFYSVGIGQISSEVPQNLSASRPQDRQFILSSKKLLLSDSGFYLCAWSEGITEAFFGQGTRLTVV.

This chain joins TRBV19 and TRBJ1-3; 11 bases are shared with TRBD1. Trimming cost V 7 bases and J 4 bases; bases outside gene matches: 6. The germline gives CDR1 LNHDA, CDR2 SQIVND (reference sequence). CDR3 size: 15 residues. The CDR3 region is CASTRDRGTGNTIYF. CDR3 bases: TGTGCCAGTACCCGGGACAGGGGGACGGGAAACACCATATATTTT.

This chain links TRBV7-2 with TRBJ1-1; D is undetermined. This CDR3 has 13 amino acids. CDR1 SGHTA and CDR2 FQGNSA come from the germline V gene. V was clipped by 3 bases and J by 4 bases, with 9 bases between them. This chain's CDR3 is CASSFREGTEAFF. In DNA form, the CDR3 reads TGTGCCAGCAGCTTTCGGGAGGGCACTGAAGCTTTCTTT.

The rearrangement links TRBV6-1 to TRBJ1-5; D is uncertain. Germline loops: CDR1 MNHNS, CDR2 SASEGT. There are 14 residues in the CDR3. Trimming took 2 bases from V and 0 from J, leaving 5 bases between them. The CDR3 spells CASSEQASNQPQHF. The CDR3 DNA follows: TGTGCCAGCAGTGAACAGGCTAGCAATCAGCCCCAGCATTTT.

The chain is built from TRBV5-6 and TRBJ1-2, with 8 bases identical to TRBD1. V lost 2 bases and J lost 6; bases outside the gene matches: 3. This CDR3 comprises 13 residues. Germline V gene sequence: CDR1 SGHDT, CDR2 YYEEEE. The DNA of the CDR3 is TGTGCCAGCAGCTTTGGACAGGGAAATGGCTACACCTTC. Protein: CASSFGQGNGYTF.

The V gene is TRBV12-3 or TRBV12-4, the J gene TRBJ2-5; D unresolved. V was shortened by 7 bases and J by 7 bases, with 13 bases between the two germline ends. The length of the CDR3 is 12 residues. CDR3 residues: CASKSSPGTQYF. The CDR3 DNA follows: TGTGCCAGCAAATCATCCCCAGGGACCCAGTACTTC.

The V call is TRBV19, the J call TRBJ2-2; 7 positions agree with TRBD1. V lost 6 bases to trimming and J lost 2 bases; unmatched junction nucleotides: 3. Germline V CDR1 and CDR2: LNHDA, SQIVND (reference sequence). The CDR3 sequence is 14 residues long. This CDR3 reads CASSTGVNTGELFF. The CDR3 bases are TGTGCCAGTAGCACAGGGGTTAACACCGGGGAGCTGTTTTTT.

The rearrangement joins TRBV5-1 to TRBJ2-3, with 12 positions matching TRBD2. CDR3 size: 15 residues. CDR1 is SGHRS, CDR2 YFSETQ, per germline. V was clipped by 6 bases and J by 2 bases; unmatched bases: 4. The CDR3 reads CASTRTSGTTDTQYF. The CDR3 DNA reads as TGCGCCAGCACCCGGACTAGCGGGACCACAGATACGCAGTATTTT.

V gene TRBV4-1 combines with J gene TRBJ2-5; D is possibly TRBD1 (6 bases). Germline V gene data show CDR1 as MGHRA and CDR2 as YSYEKL. The V end lost 0 bases, the J end lost 2 bases, and 7 bases lay between the germline ends. The CDR3 has 14 residues. CDR3 coding DNA: TGCGCCAGCAGCCAAGACACAGGGCAAGAGACCCAGTACTTC. This codes for CASSQDTGQETQYF.

CDR3 in DNA: TGTGCCAGCAGCGTAGTCCCCGGGGGGGGCACAGATACGCAGTATTTT. Amino acids: CASSVVPGGGTDTQYF. This chain uses TRBV9 with TRBJ2-3; TRBD2 matches 8 bases. V lost 0 bases to trimming and J lost 1 base; unmatched junction nucleotides: 4. Looked up from germline, CDR1 is SGDLS and CDR2 is YYNGEE. CDR3 length equals 16 residues.

This rearrangement joins TRBV3-1 (or the pseudogene TRBV3-2) to TRBJ1-2; 8 bases agree with TRBD1. Germline V gene data show CDR1 as LGHDT and CDR2 as YNNKEL (reference sequence). The V segment lost 5 bases and the J segment 13 bases; nucleotides outside the gene matches: 18. This CDR3 is built from 15 residues. CDR3 region: CASSNNRGTRQAPTF. The CDR3 DNA is TGTGCCAGCAGCAACAACAGGGGGACGCGCCAGGCACCCACCTTC.

The gene calls are TRBV11-3 and TRBJ2-1, with 8 bases fitting TRBD1. The ends lost 5 bases at V and 8 bases at J; junction bases unmatched: 8. The CDR3 sequence is 14 residues long. Per the germline V gene, CDR1 is SGHNT and CDR2 is YENEEA. CDR3 nucleotide sequence: TGTGCCAGCAGCCCGACAGGGGCTAGTGATGAGCAGTTCTTC. Translating gives CASSPTGASDEQFF. Drawing the rest from reference TRBV11-3 and TRBJ2-1, the complete variable domain is EAGVVQSPRYKIIEKKQPVAFWCNPISGHNTLYWYLQNLGQGPELLIRYENEEAVDDSQLPKDRFSAERLKGVDSTLKIQPAELGDSAVYLCASSPTGASDEQFFGPGTRLTVL.

The chain couples TRBV12-5 to TRBJ1-6, with D unclear. V lost 7 bases, J lost 8 bases, and 9 bases lay in between. The CDR3 length is 12 residues. Germline-derived CDR1 and CDR2 are LGHNT and FRNRAP. The CDR3 protein is CASAPPDSPLHF. The DNA for the CDR3 is TGTGCTAGTGCCCCCCCTGATTCACCCCTCCACTTT.

The chain has TRBV19 and TRBJ1-3; D uncertain. V was pared by 10 bases and J by 0 bases, with 13 bases between. The CDR3 has 14 amino acids. Germline V gene lookup returns CDR1 LNHDA and CDR2 SQIVND (reference sequence). CDR3 DNA sequence: TGTGCCACCAGAGGGATCCTCTCTGGAAACACCATATATTTT. Translated: CATRGILSGNTIYF.

The chain joins TRBV9 to TRBJ2-2; the match to TRBD1 covers 7 bases. The V and J ends lost 0 bases and 7 bases, in that order; junction bases with no gene match: 3. CDR3 length equals 14 residues. From germline, CDR1 is SGDLS and CDR2 YYNGEE. The CDR3 is CASSVEAGGGELFF. CDR3 bases: TGTGCCAGCAGCGTAGAGGCAGGGGGCGGGGAGCTGTTTTTT.

The chain combines TRBV15 with TRBJ1-3; D is perhaps TRBD1 (5 bases). Germline V gene sequence: CDR1 LNHNV, CDR2 YYDKDF (reference sequence). V lost 0 bases and J 5 bases, leaving 11 bases between the germline ends. This CDR3 comprises 15 residues. The CDR3 bases are TGTGCCACCAGCAGAGATCGAGACAGACGAAACACCATATATTTT. Translating it yields CATSRDRDRRNTIYF.

The chain has TRBV5-5 and TRBJ2-5, with D perhaps matching TRBD2 (7 bases). Germline V gives CDR1 SGHKS, CDR2 YYEKEE (reference sequence). The CDR3 length is 16 residues. V lost 5 bases and J lost 5, with 22 bases in between. The CDR3 protein is CASSPTGGQIWETQYF. CDR3 DNA sequence: TGTGCCAGCAGTCCTACGGGGGGCCAAATTTGGGAGACCCAGTACTTC. The variable domain in full, with the rest retrieved from reference TRBV5-5 and TRBJ2-5, is DAGVTQSPTHLIKTRGQQVTLRCSPISGHKSVSWYQQVLGQGPQFIFQYYEKEERGRGNFPDRFSARQFPNYSSELNVNALLLGDSALYLCASSPTGGQIWETQYFGPGTRLLVL.

The chain has TRBV4-3 and TRBJ2-1; 15 bases are shared with TRBD2. This CDR3 comprises 17 residues. V lost 4 bases and J lost 8; bases outside the gene matches: 9. CDR1 LGHNA and CDR2 YSLEER come from the germline V gene. For the CDR3, the DNA is TGCGCCAGCAGCCGCCGGACTAGCGGGGGGGCGTGGGATGAGCAGTTCTTC. This encodes CASSRRTSGGAWDEQFF.

The gene calls are TRBV29-1 and TRBJ2-1; TRBD2 matches at 8 bases. The J segment lost 6 bases and the V segment lost 6 bases, leaving 7 bases of the junction unmatched. CDR1 and CDR2 (germline): SQVTM, ANQGSEA. The CDR3 consists of 13 residues. CDR3 loop: CSVGLALANEQFF. The CDR3 DNA reads as TGCAGCGTCGGACTAGCACTGGCCAATGAGCAGTTCTTC.